This TCR beta chain is from a study of blood T cell repertoires in COVID-19. This CDR3 contains 16 residues. Germline loops: CDR1 MNHNS, CDR2 SASEGT. The junction had 8 bases not matched to a gene; V was cut back by 4 bases and J by 5 bases. This table comes from immunoSEQ multiplex PCR, and its TCRdb copy is limited to in-frame clones, with some not included. The repertoire holds more than 150,000 clones, about 90% seen once, with approximately 0.64% in the top ten. This sequence was found in a man aged 50 to 60 with acute or convalescent COVID-19. V and J are TRBV6-1 and TRBJ2-2, with 9 bases fitting TRBD2. Sequencing input: peripheral blood. The CDR3: CASSALAGVSTGELFF. Here the CDR3 DNA reads TGTGCCAGCAGTGCTTTAGCGGGAGTTAGTACCGGGGAGCTGTTTTTT.